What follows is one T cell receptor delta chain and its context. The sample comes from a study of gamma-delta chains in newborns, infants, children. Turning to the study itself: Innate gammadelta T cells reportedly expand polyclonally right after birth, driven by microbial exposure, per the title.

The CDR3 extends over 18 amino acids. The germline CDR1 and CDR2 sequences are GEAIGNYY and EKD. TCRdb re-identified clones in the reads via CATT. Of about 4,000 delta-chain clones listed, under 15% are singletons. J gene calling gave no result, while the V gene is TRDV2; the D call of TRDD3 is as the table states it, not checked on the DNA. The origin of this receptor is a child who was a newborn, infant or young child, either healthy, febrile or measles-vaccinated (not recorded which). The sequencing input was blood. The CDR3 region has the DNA TGTGCCTGTGACTGCAGACGGGGGGAGACGGGAAGAGGCGATAAAATCATCTTT. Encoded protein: CACDCRRGETGRGDKIIF.